These 22 T cell receptor beta chains share one sample of origin, sequenced in a study of Graves' ophthalmopathy and Graves' hyperthyroidism. As the template, RNA transcripts were used to amplify TCR beta CDR3 regions. A first-round RT-PCR used HTBI primers, followed by a second-round multiplex PCR. One entry per CDR3 protein, called by TCRdb with MiXCR from the multiplex PCR reads. The data contain about 740,000 distinct CDR3 sequences, around 40% of them seen just once; the ten biggest clones take up around 40%. The sample taken for sequencing was peripheral blood. The receptors stem from an adult man with Graves' ophthalmopathy.

The genes are TRBV15 and TRBJ1-2; D not certain. There are 15 residues in the CDR3. The V gene lost 1 base and the J gene lost 3 bases, with 12 bases spanning the gap. Germline CDR1 LNHNV, CDR2 YYDKDF (reference sequence). CDR3 region: CATSRGAAADYGYTF. The DNA for the CDR3 is TGTGCCACCAGCAGAGGAGCAGCGGCCGACTATGGCTACACCTTC.

This clonotype was found a few times. The V and J genes are TRBV7-9 and TRBJ2-7; TRBD1 is a possible D gene (5 bases). This CDR3 contains 13 residues. CDR1 and CDR2 from the germline V gene are SEHNR and FQNEAQ (reference sequence). Trimming took 3 bases from V and 3 from J, leaving 9 bases between them. For the CDR3, the DNA is TGTGCCAGCAGCTTCCAAGGACACTACGAGCAGTACTTC. Amino acid sequence: CASSFQGHYEQYF.

The chain carries TRBV25-1 and TRBJ2-7; the match to TRBD1 covers 8 bases. CDR1 and CDR2 (germline): MGHDK, SYGVNS. The CDR3 is made up of 14 amino acids. With V trimmed by 6 bases and J by 6 bases, 10 bases remained unmatched. The CDR3 here is CASSLTGEPREQYF. Written as DNA, the CDR3 is TGTGCCAGCAGCTTGACAGGGGAGCCCCGCGAGCAGTACTTC.

The chain joins TRBV25-1 to TRBJ2-5, with D unresolved. The CDR3 is 15 residues long. Germline CDR1 MGHDK, CDR2 SYGVNS. With 0 bases removed from V and 3 bases from J, the gap between germline ends came to 11 bases. CDR3 residues: CASSEYILGKETQYF. The CDR3 DNA reads TGTGCCAGCAGTGAATATATTCTGGGAAAAGAGACCCAGTACTTC.

The table lists this clonotype with many counts. This chain links TRBV7-6 with TRBJ1-2, with TRBD1 matching 8 bases. CDR1 and CDR2 (germline): SGHVS, FNYEAQ. The J segment lost 4 bases and the V segment lost 5 bases, leaving 6 bases of the junction unmatched. The CDR3 has 14 amino acids. In DNA form, the CDR3 reads TGTGCCAGCAGCGAGACAGGGGTTGGCTATGGCTACACCTTC. Translating it yields CASSETGVGYGYTF.

This clonotype was observed at least ten times. The V gene is TRBV14, the J gene TRBJ2-7; no definite D call. From germline, CDR1 is SGHDN and CDR2 FVKESK. The CDR3 spans 12 residues. V lost 0 bases to trimming and J lost 4 bases, with 4 bases between them. CDR3 sequence (DNA): TGTGCCAGCAGCCAAGACGGATACGAGCAGTACTTC. Translating it yields CASSQDGYEQYF.

This clonotype has more than one count but fewer than ten. The chain is built from TRBV9 and TRBJ2-7; TRBD2 might be the D (5 bases). Trimming cost V 5 bases and J 2 bases, with 11 bases left between them. Per the germline V gene, CDR1 is SGDLS and CDR2 is YYNGEE. The CDR3 contains 13 residues. The CDR3 sequence is CASSREKAYEQYF. CDR3 DNA sequence: TGTGCCAGCAGTAGGGAGAAGGCCTACGAGCAGTACTTC. The full variable domain, in which reference TRBV9 and TRBJ2-7 provide the parts outside the CDR3, is DSGVTQTPKHLITATGQRVTLRCSPRSGDLSVYWYQQSLDQGLQFLIQYYNGEERAKGNILERFSAQQFPDLHSELNLSSLELGDSALYFCASSREKAYEQYFGPGTRLTVT.

This clonotype was seen a few times. This sequence joins TRBV9 and TRBJ1-1, with D perhaps TRBD1 (5 bases). The CDR3 has 13 residues. Germline V lookup: CDR1 SGDLS, CDR2 YYNGEE. Trimming shortened V by 2 bases and J by 5 bases, and 10 bases separated the two germline ends. In nucleotides, the CDR3 is TGTGCCAGCAGCGTTTTGGGGGATACTGAAGCTTTCTTT. It yields the protein CASSVLGDTEAFF.

As concerns this clonotype: A clone one base away is much larger, so this may be a read error. This chain joins TRBV20-1 and TRBJ2-5, with 9 bases aligning to TRBD2. Germline V gives CDR1 DFQATT, CDR2 SNEGSKA (reference sequence). With 4 bases clipped from V and 5 bases from J, the junction kept 11 bases outside the gene matches. The CDR3 has 15 residues. This chain's CDR3 is CSATTGGGALETQYF. The DNA of the CDR3 is TGCAGTGCTACTACTGGCGGGGGGGCCTTGGAGACCCAGTACTTC.

Points on this clonotype: This may be a read error: a much more frequent sequence differs by one nucleotide. V is TRBV20-1 and J is TRBJ1-2; D not resolved. The CDR3 covers 13 residues. Germline CDR1 reads DFQATT; CDR2 reads SNEGSKA (reference sequence). The CDR3, as DNA: TGCGGTGTAAGACGGGAAGCTAACTATGGCTACACCTTC. This codes for CGVRREANYGYTF.

This chain uses TRBV12-3 or TRBV12-4 with TRBJ2-7; no clear D gene. V was cut by 3 bases and J by 2 bases, with 8 bases left in between. The CDR3 spans 13 residues. CDR3 nucleotides: TGTGCCAGCAGTTTTGCGTCGACCTACGAGCAGTACTTC. Amino acid sequence: CASSFASTYEQYF.

This clonotype turned up a few times. The chain uses TRBV10-3 and TRBJ1-5; the match to TRBD1 covers 10 bases. The V segment lost 4 bases and the J segment 9 bases; nucleotides outside the gene matches: 9. Germline loops: CDR1 ENHRY, CDR2 SYGVKD. CDR3 length: 15 amino acids. CDR3 protein: CAISAQGQGPRPQHF. CDR3 coding DNA: TGTGCCATCAGTGCCCAGGGACAGGGGCCCCGGCCCCAGCATTTT.

The V gene is TRBV7-3, the J gene TRBJ1-1, with no clear D. V was shortened by 5 bases and J by 10 bases, with 17 bases between the two germline ends. The CDR3 sequence is 13 residues long. The germline gives CDR1 SGHTA, CDR2 FQGTGA. CDR3 sequence (DNA): TGTGCCAGCAGCCCTCGGGCGAGCCCTGGAGCTTTCTTT. This codes for CASSPRASPGAFF.

The genes are TRBV20-1 and TRBJ1-5; the D is unclear. Germline assignment: CDR1 DFQATT and CDR2 SNEGSKA (reference sequence). This CDR3 contains 15 residues. V lost 2 bases and J 0 bases, leaving 11 bases between the germline ends. CDR3 DNA: TGCAGTGCTAGAAGGGAGTTATATAGCAATCAGCCCCAGCATTTT. Protein: CSARRELYSNQPQHF.

This clonotype was counted many times. The chain combines TRBV2 with TRBJ1-1, with 7 bases matching TRBD1. The junction had 2 bases not matched to a gene; V was cut back by 0 bases and J by 7 bases. Germline CDR1 and CDR2: SNHLY and FYNNEI. CDR3 size: 13 residues. CDR3 residues: CASSEAQGGEAFF. DNA for the CDR3: TGTGCCAGCAGTGAAGCGCAGGGGGGTGAAGCTTTCTTT. Drawing the rest from reference TRBV2 and TRBJ1-1, the complete variable domain is EPEVTQTPSHQVTQMGQEVILRCVPISNHLYFYWYRQILGQKVEFLVSFYNNEISEKSEIFDDQFSVERPDGSNFTLKIRSTKLEDSAMYFCASSEAQGGEAFFGQGTRLTVV.

The chain couples TRBV3-1 to TRBJ1-1, with D tentatively TRBD1 (6 bases). This CDR3 comprises 16 residues. Germline lookup yields CDR1 LGHDT and CDR2 YNNKEL (reference sequence). Trimming took off 4 bases at V and 2 bases at J, with 17 bases between the two ends. CDR3 residues: CASSPYLQGPNTEAFF. The DNA for the CDR3 is TGTGCCAGCAGCCCCTATCTCCAGGGGCCTAACACTGAAGCTTTCTTT.

In its sample, this clonotype was seen once. The chain carries TRBV2 and TRBJ2-7; 9 bases map to TRBD1. Germline CDR1 reads SNHLY; CDR2 reads FYNNEI. Trimming took 5 bases from V and 7 from J; bases not matched to a gene: 6. The CDR3 extends over 13 amino acids. The CDR3 protein is CASSPNRGLEQYF. The CDR3 DNA follows: TGTGCCAGCAGTCCGAACAGGGGGCTTGAGCAGTACTTC.

Only a few counts were recorded for this clonotype. The V call is TRBV7-8, the J call TRBJ1-5; 10 nucleotides align to TRBD1. The CDR3 consists of 15 residues. The ends lost 4 bases at V and 6 bases at J; junction bases unmatched: 6. Germline V gene sequence: CDR1 SGHVS, CDR2 FQNEAQ. The CDR3 spells CASSYWDRGTQPQHF. The CDR3, as DNA: TGTGCCAGCAGCTATTGGGACAGGGGCACTCAGCCCCAGCATTTT.

Worth noting for this clonotype: This clone may be a read error of a much larger clone one base away. The chain is built from TRBV11-1 and TRBJ1-2; 7 positions match TRBD1. Germline V gene lookup returns CDR1 SGHAT and CDR2 FQDESV (reference sequence). This CDR3 is built from 15 residues. The CDR3 DNA reads TGTGCCAGCAGCCCTGGGACAGCAAATAACTATGACTACACCTTC. Translated: CASSPGTANNYDYTF. The full variable domain, in which reference TRBV11-1 and TRBJ1-2 provide the parts outside the CDR3, is EAEVAQSPRYKITEKSQAVAFWCDPISGHATLYWYRQILGQGPELLVQFQDESVVDDSQLPKDRFSAERLKGVDSTLKIQPAELGDSAMYLCASSPGTANNYDYTFGSGTRLTVV.

The J gene is TRBJ1-5, the V gene TRBV20-1; D is undetermined. Germline CDR1 is DFQATT and CDR2 is SNEGSKA (reference sequence). Trimming shortened V by 5 bases and J by 2 bases, and 7 bases separated the two germline ends. The CDR3 consists of 12 residues. CDR3 sequence reads: CSASMGNQPQHF. CDR3 nucleotide sequence: TGCAGTGCTTCGATGGGCAATCAGCCCCAGCATTTT.

This clonotype was counted many times. V is TRBV29-1 and J is TRBJ1-1, with D maybe TRBD1 (6 bases). CDR1 and CDR2 from the germline V gene are SQVTM and ANQGSEA. The CDR3 runs 11 residues. This CDR3 is CLGGLNTEAFF. The CDR3 DNA sequence: TGCTTGGGGGGCTTGAACACTGAAGCTTTCTTT.

This clonotype appeared many times. The chain uses TRBV7-2 and TRBJ2-7; D is perhaps TRBD1 or TRBD2 (5 bases each). Trimming removed 5 bases from V and 6 bases from J, with 11 bases in between. The CDR3 runs to 12 residues. Germline V lookup: CDR1 SGHTA, CDR2 FQGNSA. The CDR3 sequence is CASSVFGAEQYF. The CDR3 DNA is TGTGCCAGCAGCGTGTTCGGGGCCGAGCAGTACTTC.